This record covers a single TCR beta chain. The germline V gene has CDR1 SGHRS and CDR2 YFSETQ. V was pared by 0 bases and J by 1 base, with 7 bases of the junction left unmatched. The CDR3 extends over 16 amino acids. The record originates from a study of T cell changes during pregnancy in multiple sclerosis. This table comes from immunoSEQ multiplex PCR, and its TCRdb copy is limited to in-frame clones, with some not included. This table holds about 93,000 clones, around 92% found once. This TCR was sampled from a female donor with multiple sclerosis, enrolled in a pregnancy study. The specimen was peripheral blood, collected after pregnancy. The chain is built from TRBV5-1 and TRBJ2-7; 7 nucleotides line up with TRBD2. The CDR3 bases are TGCGCCAGCAGCTTGGTTGGCGGGAGCGGTTCCTACGAGCAGTACTTC. This codes for CASSLVGGSGSYEQYF. Full variable domain (missing parts from reference TRBV5-1 and TRBJ2-7): KAGVTQTPRYLIKTRGQQVTLSCSPISGHRSVSWYQQTPGQGLQFLFEYFSETQRNKGNFPGRFSGRQFSNSRSEMNVSTLELGDSALYLCASSLVGGSGSYEQYFGPGTRLTVT.